These 12 T cell receptor beta chains came from one sample sequenced in a study of T cells in localized non-small cell lung cancer. Some clones are missing from TCRdb's copy, which holds only in-frame ones; the method was immunoSEQ multiplex PCR. The sample carries under 40,000 clones, about 85% recorded once. Material: peripheral blood mononuclear cells, obtained before any cancer treatment. The receptor set was obtained from a man aged 35 to 69 with stage III lung adenocarcinoma.

The rearrangement uses TRBV6-6 and TRBJ2-7; 7 bases agree with TRBD1. Looked up from germline, CDR1 is MNHNY and CDR2 is SVGAGI (reference sequence). The CDR3 totals 12 residues. The J segment lost 4 bases and the V segment lost 6 bases, leaving 3 bases of the junction unmatched. The CDR3 sequence: CASSPRGYEQYF. CDR3 nucleotide sequence: TGTGCCAGCAGCCCCAGGGGGTACGAGCAGTACTTC.

The chain links TRBV30 to TRBJ2-5; no definite D call. The germline CDR1 and CDR2 sequences are GTSNPN and SVGIG (reference sequence). Deletions cut 2 bases from V and 0 bases from J, with 7 bases between. This CDR3 comprises 13 residues. For the CDR3, the DNA is TGTGCCTGGAGTTTACAGTACCAAGAGACCCAGTACTTC. This sequence encodes CAWSLQYQETQYF. Drawing the rest from reference TRBV30 and TRBJ2-5, the complete variable domain is SQTIHQWPATLVQPVGSPLSLECTVEGTSNPNLYWYRQAAGRGLQLLFYSVGIGQISSEVPQNLSASRPQDRQFILSSKKLLLSDSGFYLCAWSLQYQETQYFGPGTRLLVL.

The chain employs TRBV7-9 and TRBJ2-5, with TRBD1 matching over 10 bases. The J call could be wrong; TRBJ2-7 is a better fit for the DNA end. CDR1 SEHNR and CDR2 FQNEAQ come from the germline V gene (reference sequence). CDR3 size: 15 residues. CDR3 nucleotides: TGTGCCAGCAGCTCAACGACAGGGGGCACCTACGAGCAGTACTTC. It yields the protein CASSSTTGGTYEQYF.

The chain is built from TRBV7-3 and TRBJ1-2, with 12 bases identical to TRBD1. The CDR3 is 18 residues long. Germline lookup yields CDR1 SGHTA and CDR2 FQGTGA. The V and J ends lost 2 bases and 4 bases, in that order; junction bases with no gene match: 11. CDR3 loop: CASSLSPGTGGAGYGYTF. The CDR3 DNA reads TGTGCCAGCAGCTTATCACCTGGGACAGGGGGCGCTGGCTATGGCTACACCTTC.

The J gene is TRBJ1-5, the V gene TRBV18; D is uncertain. Between the trimmed V and J ends, which lost 3 bases and 2 bases, there was a span of 8 bases. CDR3 length: 14 amino acids. Per the germline V gene, CDR1 is KGHSH and CDR2 is LQKENI. The CDR3 region has the DNA TGTGCCAGCTCACCCGACGGACGCAATCAGCCCCAGCATTTT. Translation gives CASSPDGRNQPQHF.

The chain recombines TRBV6-5 with TRBJ1-1; 7 bases agree with TRBD1. From germline, CDR1 is MNHEY and CDR2 SVGAGI. This CDR3 region has 14 residues. Trimming removed 5 bases from V and 0 bases from J; junction bases left unmatched: 3. In DNA form, the CDR3 reads TGTGCCAGCAGTAACAGGGGATTGAACACTGAAGCTTTCTTT. Its protein product is CASSNRGLNTEAFF.

This clone has a single count. J is TRBJ1-2 and V is TRBV5-5; D remains ambiguous. Germline values: CDR1 SGHKS, CDR2 YYEKEE (reference sequence). The CDR3 spans 13 residues. Between the trimmed V and J ends, which lost 0 bases and 1 base, there was a span of 4 bases. CDR3 coding DNA: TGTGCCAGCAGCTTGGTAGTTAACTATGGCTACACCTTC. Its translation is CASSLVVNYGYTF.

The chain is built from TRBV6-5 and TRBJ1-1; D is undetermined. Germline values: CDR1 MNHEY, CDR2 SVGAGI. V gave up 5 bases and J gave up 1 base, with 8 bases separating them. This CDR3 region has 13 residues. The CDR3 is CASSRGGNTEAFF. Written as DNA, the CDR3 is TGTGCCAGCAGTCGAGGAGGGAACACTGAAGCTTTCTTT.

The rearrangement links TRBV18 to TRBJ2-5; TRBD1 matches 8 bases. Per the germline V gene, CDR1 is KGHSH and CDR2 is LQKENI. The V and J ends lost 5 bases and 5 bases, in that order; junction bases with no gene match: 10. There are 15 residues in the CDR3. The CDR3 DNA follows: TGTGCCAGCTCATTCGGACAGGGTACTTTGGAGACCCAGTACTTC. Amino acid sequence: CASSFGQGTLETQYF.

The rearrangement joins TRBV5-4 to TRBJ1-2, with D possibly matching TRBD1 (6 bases). Germline values: CDR1 SGHNT, CDR2 YYREEE (reference sequence). The CDR3 sequence is 15 residues long. Trimming removed 1 base from V and 0 bases from J, with 10 bases in between. The CDR3 is CASSLRGGPNYGYTF. CDR3 bases: TGTGCCAGCAGCTTGCGGGGGGGGCCTAACTATGGCTACACCTTC.

This clone was counted once. The genes are TRBV5-5 and TRBJ1-5; TRBD1 might be the D (5 bases). In germline, CDR1 is SGHKS, CDR2 YYEKEE (reference sequence). The CDR3 has 13 residues. Trimming pared 0 bases from V and 7 bases from J, leaving 8 bases between. The CDR3 nucleotides read TGTGCCAGCAGCTTGGCGGAGGGGCAGCCCCAGCATTTT. It specifies CASSLAEGQPQHF.

This chain joins TRBV6-5 and TRBJ1-1; no firm D call. CDR1 and CDR2 from the germline V gene are MNHEY and SVGAGI. The length of the CDR3 is 12 residues. Trimming cost V 5 bases and J 0 bases, with 4 bases left between them. The CDR3 nucleotides read TGTGCCAGCAGTCAAATGAACACTGAAGCTTTCTTT. Amino acid sequence: CASSQMNTEAFF.